The 21 T cell receptor beta chains below all came from one sample that was sequenced in a study of CD8 T cells in Susac syndrome. Random hexamers served to reverse transcribe roughly 0.45 to 1 ug RNA. Each CDR3 protein is one row after TCRdb ran MiXCR on the immunoSEQ multiplex PCR reads. The repertoire has approximately 57,000 distinct CDR3 sequences, about 95% of them found once; the top ten carry approximately 0.8%. Sequencing was carried out using CD8+ T cells from PBMCs. Receptor source: a human donor with Susac syndrome.

This sequence joins TRBV30 and TRBJ1-1; D is unclear. Germline values: CDR1 GTSNPN, CDR2 SVGIG (reference sequence). Deletions cut 0 bases from V and 4 bases from J, with 15 bases between. The CDR3 runs to 15 residues. The CDR3 sequence: CAWSVLAAPATEAFF. DNA for the CDR3: TGTGCCTGGAGTGTATTGGCAGCCCCAGCCACTGAAGCTTTCTTT.

The gene calls are TRBV5-4 and TRBJ1-1, with 8 bases matching TRBD1. The CDR3 length is 15 residues. Losses at the gene ends were 4 bases for V and 3 bases for J; bases not matched to a gene: 8. CDR1 is SGHNT and CDR2 is YYREEE in the germline V gene (reference sequence). CDR3 sequence reads: CASSPGQGWDTEAFF. The CDR3 DNA reads TGTGCCAGCAGCCCTGGACAGGGTTGGGACACTGAAGCTTTCTTT.

This chain connects TRBV13 to TRBJ1-2; 7 bases fit TRBD1. This CDR3 is 15 amino acids long. The J segment lost 2 bases and the V segment lost 5 bases, leaving 8 bases of the junction unmatched. Germline V gene lookup returns CDR1 PRHDT and CDR2 FYEKMQ (reference sequence). DNA for the CDR3: TGTGCCAGCAGCCCAACAGGGGATTCGAACTATGGCTACACCTTC. Translating it yields CASSPTGDSNYGYTF.

This chain uses TRBV14 with TRBJ2-5, with 9 bases fitting TRBD2. The V and J ends lost 5 bases and 1 base, in that order; junction bases with no gene match: 2. The CDR3 is 14 residues long. Germline values: CDR1 SGHDN, CDR2 FVKESK. For the CDR3, the DNA is TGTGCCAGCAGCAATAGCGGGGGCCAAGAGACCCAGTACTTC. Translation: CASSNSGGQETQYF.

This chain links TRBV10-3 with TRBJ1-1; tentatively, D is TRBD1 (6 bases). V was trimmed by 7 bases and J by 5 bases, leaving 14 bases between them. The germline V gene has CDR1 ENHRY and CDR2 SYGVKD. The CDR3 has 13 residues. CDR3 residues: CAINPGTLTEAFF. The CDR3 DNA reads TGTGCCATCAATCCCGGGACATTGACTGAAGCTTTCTTT.

The chain uses TRBV9 and TRBJ2-3; TRBD2 matches 12 bases. The germline CDR1 and CDR2 sequences are SGDLS and YYNGEE. This CDR3 contains 14 residues. Unmatched junction bases numbered 0, after V lost 3 bases and J lost 4 bases. The CDR3 DNA sequence: TGTGCCAGCAGCGCTAGCGGGGGGGCAGATACGCAGTATTTT. Its protein product is CASSASGGADTQYF.

This chain joins TRBV11-2 and TRBJ2-3; D gene ambiguous. Germline CDR1 reads SGHAT; CDR2 reads FQNNGV. The CDR3 has 13 amino acids. The V end was cut by 6 bases, the J end by 4 bases, with 11 bases between. CDR3 nucleotides: TGTGCCAGCAGAACAATATTCCCAGATACGCAGTATTTT. It translates to CASRTIFPDTQYF.

The V call is TRBV29-1, the J call TRBJ2-1; D is perhaps TRBD2 (6 bases). Germline V gene data show CDR1 as SQVTM and CDR2 as ANQGSEA. V lost 1 base and J lost 1, with 17 bases in between. The CDR3 spans 17 residues. CDR3 in amino acids: CSVEGPFSGDSYNEQFF. For the CDR3, the DNA is TGCAGCGTTGAAGGCCCTTTTAGCGGAGATTCCTACAATGAGCAGTTCTTC.

CDR3 DNA: TGTGCCACCAGCAGAGAGAAATCGAGGAACACTGAAGCTTTCTTT. It codes for CATSREKSRNTEAFF. This chain connects TRBV15 to TRBJ1-1; D is ambiguous. The CDR3 length is 15 residues. Trimming removed 0 bases at V and 1 base at J, with 9 bases between. Germline CDR1 LNHNV, CDR2 YYDKDF (reference sequence). Together with reference TRBV15 and TRBJ1-1, the CDR3 gives the full variable domain: DAMVIQNPRYQVTQFGKPVTLSCSQTLNHNVMYWYQQKSSQAPKLLFHYYDKDFNNEADTPDNFQSRRPNTSFCFLDIRSPGLGDTAMYLCATSREKSRNTEAFFGQGTRLTVV.

The V and J genes are TRBV9 and TRBJ1-5; no clear D gene. V was cut by 0 bases and J by 5 bases, with 6 bases left in between. The CDR3 is 13 amino acids. Germline CDR1 SGDLS, CDR2 YYNGEE. The CDR3 bases are TGTGCCAGCAGCGTAGGAACATATCAGCCCCAGCATTTT. Protein sequence: CASSVGTYQPQHF.

The chain carries TRBV4-1 and TRBJ1-1; possible D gene TRBD1, 6 bases. The CDR3 runs 14 residues. The V gene lost 0 bases and the J gene lost 5 bases, with 10 bases spanning the gap. Germline V gene data show CDR1 as MGHRA and CDR2 as YSYEKL. CDR3 sequence: CASSQDLGGTEAFF. The CDR3, as DNA: TGCGCCAGCAGCCAAGATCTAGGGGGAACTGAAGCTTTCTTT.

The gene calls are TRBV9 and TRBJ2-7; D unclear. Trimming cost V 0 bases and J 1 base, with 8 bases left between them. The germline V gene has CDR1 SGDLS and CDR2 YYNGEE. CDR3 length equals 14 residues. The CDR3 is CASSVDVGSYEQYF. The DNA for the CDR3 is TGTGCCAGCAGCGTAGATGTGGGTTCCTACGAGCAGTACTTC.

The chain couples TRBV6-6 to TRBJ1-2; D ambiguous. Trimming took 2 bases from V and 5 from J, leaving 15 bases between them. The CDR3 is 15 amino acids. CDR1 and CDR2 from the germline V gene are MNHNY and SVGAGI (reference sequence). The CDR3 region is CASSYGIAKPYGYTF. CDR3 nucleotides: TGTGCCAGCAGTTACGGGATAGCCAAACCATATGGCTACACCTTC.

This clonotype showed up just once. The chain couples TRBV12-3 or TRBV12-4 to TRBJ2-3; no clear D gene. The CDR3 consists of 14 residues. Trimming stripped 0 bases from V and 2 bases from J, with 6 bases between. In nucleotides, the CDR3 is TGTGCCAGCAGTTTAGCGGCGACCACAGATACGCAGTATTTT. Translating gives CASSLAATTDTQYF.

The chain uses TRBV13 and TRBJ2-7; D is unclear. Trimming pared 5 bases from V and 0 bases from J, leaving 14 bases between. Germline loops: CDR1 PRHDT, CDR2 FYEKMQ (reference sequence). The length of the CDR3 is 15 residues. The CDR3 region is CASSESRSSSYEQYF. CDR3 nucleotides: TGTGCCAGCAGCGAAAGTAGATCGAGCTCCTACGAGCAGTACTTC.

The genes are TRBV5-6 and TRBJ2-3; TRBD1 aligns across 9 bases. This CDR3 has 13 residues. V shed 4 bases, J shed 11 bases, and the junction held 8 bases outside the gene matches. CDR1 and CDR2 from the germline V gene are SGHDT and YYEEEE. The DNA of the CDR3 is TGTGCCAGCAGCCAAGGGACAGGGATGATGCAGTATTTT. Its translation is CASSQGTGMMQYF.

The genes are TRBV2 and TRBJ2-5, with unresolved D. Germline V gene data show CDR1 as SNHLY and CDR2 as FYNNEI. This CDR3 contains 14 residues. Trimming cost V 4 bases and J 3 bases, with 12 bases left between them. The CDR3 bases are TGTGCCAGCAGTGGGGATCGGCCCAAAGAGACCCAGTACTTC. Its translation is CASSGDRPKETQYF.

J is TRBJ1-1 and V is TRBV13, with TRBD1 as a possible D gene (5 bases). The CDR3 spans 13 residues. Per the germline V gene, CDR1 is PRHDT and CDR2 is FYEKMQ (reference sequence). V was trimmed by 5 bases and J by 1 base, leaving 8 bases between them. CDR3 in DNA: TGTGCCAGCAGCCACACAGGGAACACTGAAGCTTTCTTT. Protein: CASSHTGNTEAFF.

This clonotype has just one count. The rearrangement links TRBV19 to TRBJ2-2; 8 positions agree with TRBD2. V dropped 5 bases and J dropped 4; count of bases not matched to a gene: 9. Germline V gives CDR1 LNHDA, CDR2 SQIVND (reference sequence). This CDR3 is built from 16 residues. The CDR3 nucleotides are TGTGCCAGTAGTCAAGGAGCGGGGGCGGTCACCGGGGAGCTGTTTTTT. Amino acids: CASSQGAGAVTGELFF.

The CDR3 DNA is TGTGCCAGCAGCTTGACCGGGTCGAGCTACGAGCAGTACTTC. As protein: CASSLTGSSYEQYF. The chain combines TRBV5-6 with TRBJ2-7; D uncertain. Trimming pared 1 base from V and 3 bases from J, leaving 11 bases between. From germline, CDR1 is SGHDT and CDR2 YYEEEE. The CDR3 spans 14 residues.

The gene calls are TRBV14 and TRBJ1-2, with 10 bases aligning to TRBD1. The trim removed 0 bases at V and 3 bases at J, leaving 4 bases unmatched. Germline V gene data show CDR1 as SGHDN and CDR2 as FVKESK. The CDR3 length is 16 residues. Here the CDR3 DNA reads TGTGCCAGCAGCCAAGATCTGGGACAGGGGTACTATGGCTACACCTTC. This sequence encodes CASSQDLGQGYYGYTF.